This T cell receptor (beta chain) came from a study of blood T cells in healthy people across ages. V lost 0 bases and J 3 bases, leaving 9 bases between the germline ends. The CDR3 extends over 15 amino acids. Germline-derived CDR1 and CDR2 are LGHNA and YSLEER. The draw of peripheral blood yielded approximately 10 milliliters from each donor. A J-beta primer mix and a sample-barcoded 5' primer were used in a second PCR of roughly 6 to 11 cycles. Each cDNA molecule, via a template-switch adaptor with 12 random nucleotides, was tagged. Each CDR3 protein gets one entry after TCRdb re-called the 5' RACE reads with MiXCR. The sample yields approximately 800,000 distinct CDR3 sequences, more than 20% seen once. This clonotype was counted once. This same sample was also part of a study on T cells of mothers and their children. This second study says: Thymic selection shapes TCR recombination output in related pairs, and it does so similarly in unrelated pairs.

This clonotype was sampled from a boy aged 10-17 years in good health. The sequencing sample was made of blood. The chain carries TRBV4-3 and TRBJ1-5; no definite D call. CDR3 in amino acids: CASSQDRQTNQPQHF. DNA of the CDR3: TGCGCCAGCAGCCAAGATCGGCAGACCAATCAGCCCCAGCATTTT.